What follows is one TCR beta chain and its context. These data come from a study of shared clonotypes between healthy human individuals. Trimming stripped 2 bases from V and 0 bases from J, with 11 bases between. CDR3 length equals 16 residues. CDR1 and CDR2 from the germline V gene are MNHNS and SASEGT. The table came from immunoSEQ multiplex PCR; TCRdb's copy has only in-frame clones and leaves some out. The table has roughly 2.2 million clones, over 85% seen once. The receptor comes from a man younger than 35 in good health. Some clones in this sample may be carry-over from other donors' samples. The chain uses TRBV6-1 and TRBJ2-1, with unresolved D. The sample was naive CD4+ T cells from PBMCs. As to subset: CD45RA+ positively selected. The CDR3 coding sequence is TGTGCCAGCAGTGAATTTGCGAGGACCTCCTACAATGAGCAGTTCTTC. Residues: CASSEFARTSYNEQFF.